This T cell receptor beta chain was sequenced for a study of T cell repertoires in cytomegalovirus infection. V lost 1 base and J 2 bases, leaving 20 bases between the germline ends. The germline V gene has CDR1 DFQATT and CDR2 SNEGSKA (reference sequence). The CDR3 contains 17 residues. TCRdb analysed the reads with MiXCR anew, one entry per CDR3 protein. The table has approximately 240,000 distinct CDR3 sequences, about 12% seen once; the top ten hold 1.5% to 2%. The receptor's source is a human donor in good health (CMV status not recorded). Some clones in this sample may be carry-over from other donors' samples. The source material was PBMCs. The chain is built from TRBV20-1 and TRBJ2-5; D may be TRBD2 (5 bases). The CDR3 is CSARAPVRGYEQETQYF. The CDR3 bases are TGCAGTGCTAGAGCTCCGGTCAGAGGGTATGAACAAGAGACCCAGTACTTC.